Below, 13 T cell receptor beta chains from the same sample are listed, as sequenced in a study of blood T cell repertoires in COVID-19. Here immunoSEQ multiplex PCR was the method, and the copy in TCRdb shows in-frame clones only, minus some. Of about 75,000 clones listed, roughly 91% are singletons. The sample was peripheral blood. The receptor set was obtained from a human donor in a cohort sampled during active COVID-19.

This chain connects TRBV5-8 to TRBJ1-2; 8 bases fit TRBD1. The trim removed 5 bases at V and 3 bases at J, leaving 12 bases unmatched. The CDR3 contains 16 residues. Germline V CDR1 and CDR2: SGHTS, YDEGEE. The CDR3 spells CASREGQGWWDYGYTF. CDR3 bases: TGTGCCAGCAGAGAAGGACAGGGCTGGTGGGACTATGGCTACACCTTC.

This chain uses TRBV5-6 with TRBJ1-2, with no clear D. V was shortened by 9 bases and J by 8 bases, with 29 bases between the two germline ends. The CDR3 covers 16 residues. Per the germline V gene, CDR1 is SGHDT and CDR2 is YYEEEE. This chain's CDR3 is CATTRYRESRSGGYTF. In DNA, the CDR3 is TGTGCCACAACTCGGTACCGGGAGTCTAGATCAGGAGGCTACACCTTC.

This rearrangement joins TRBV28 to TRBJ2-7; 14 bases line up with TRBD2. The CDR3 totals 16 residues. Germline V lookup: CDR1 MDHEN, CDR2 SYDVKM. V trimming: 3 bases; J trimming: 6 bases; junction bases outside the gene matches: 7. CDR3 DNA sequence: TGTGCCAGCAGTTTCTCGGGACTAGCGGGAGCGGGCGAGCAGTACTTC. Amino acid sequence: CASSFSGLAGAGEQYF.

CDR3 residues: CTSSPPPTEVQFF. The CDR3 nucleotides read TGCACCAGCAGCCCACCCCCGACCGAGGTGCAGTTCTTC. The chain employs TRBV1 and TRBJ2-1; TRBD2 reflects the table's D call only, with no check against the DNA. TRBV1 is tagged as a pseudogene. The CDR3 consists of 13 residues.

This clone was seen a single time. This sequence joins TRBV2 and TRBJ1-5; the match to TRBD1 covers 9 bases. V was pared by 5 bases and J by 1 base, with 6 bases of the junction left unmatched. The germline V gene encodes CDR1 SNHLY and CDR2 FYNNEI. The CDR3 extends over 16 amino acids. CDR3 bases: TGTGCCAGCAGTAAACAGGGGGCGCTGAGCAATCAGCCCCAGCATTTT. The encoded protein is CASSKQGALSNQPQHF.

The chain combines TRBV3-1 (or the pseudogene TRBV3-2) with TRBJ2-1; D is perhaps TRBD2 (5 bases). This CDR3 is 20 amino acids long. Trimming pared 1 base from V and 0 bases from J, leaving 22 bases between. Germline V gene sequence: CDR1 LGHDT, CDR2 YNNKEL (reference sequence). CDR3 nucleotide sequence: TGTGCCAGCAGCCAAGGTCGACCGGGGAGAAAGGGAAGCTCCTACAATGAGCAGTTCTTC. It specifies CASSQGRPGRKGSSYNEQFF.

J is TRBJ2-7 and V is TRBV7-8, with 13 bases matching TRBD2. The CDR3 consists of 14 residues. The germline CDR1 and CDR2 sequences are SGHVS and FQNEAQ. V dropped 5 bases and J dropped 5; count of bases not matched to a gene: 3. The DNA for the CDR3 is TGTGCCAGCAGCGGACTAGCGGGAGTGAACGAGCAGTACTTC. The encoded protein is CASSGLAGVNEQYF. The whole variable domain, remainder taken from reference TRBV7-8 and TRBJ2-7, is GAGVSQSPRYKVAKRGQDVALRCDPISGHVSLFWYQQALGQGPEFLTYFQNEAQLDKSGLPSDRFFAERPEGSVSTLKIQRTQQEDSAVYLCASSGLAGVNEQYFGPGTRLTVT.

V gene TRBV19 combines with J gene TRBJ1-6; TRBD1 is a possible D gene (6 bases). V was shortened by 6 bases and J by 9 bases, with 12 bases between the two germline ends. In germline, CDR1 is LNHDA, CDR2 SQIVND (reference sequence). This CDR3 region has 13 residues. CDR3 DNA sequence: TGTGCCAGTAGAGGACAGTACGGTTCACCCCTCCACTTT. It translates to CASRGQYGSPLHF.

The rearrangement joins TRBV6-5 to TRBJ2-3; possible D gene TRBD2, 5 bases. V shed 2 bases and J shed 0 bases, with 9 bases lying between them. CDR1 and CDR2 from the germline V gene are MNHEY and SVGAGI. The CDR3 has 15 amino acids. The CDR3 nucleotides are TGTGCCAGCAGTTACGCGGCGGGTAGCACAGATACGCAGTATTTT. The encoded protein is CASSYAAGSTDTQYF.

This chain joins TRBV19 and TRBJ2-3, with a weak D call TRBD1 (7 bases). The V gene lost 1 base and the J gene lost 11 bases, with 28 bases spanning the gap. The CDR3 is 18 amino acids. Germline CDR1 reads LNHDA; CDR2 reads SQIVND (reference sequence). The CDR3 coding sequence is TGTGCCAGTAGTATAGTGGTCTACAGGGGTCCCGGGGGCCGCCAGCAGTATTTT. Its translation is CASSIVVYRGPGGRQQYF.

This rearrangement joins TRBV19 to TRBJ1-1; D ambiguous. The ends were cut back, 1 base at V and 5 bases at J, with 5 bases in the middle. This CDR3 spans 12 amino acids. Germline V gene sequence: CDR1 LNHDA, CDR2 SQIVND (reference sequence). In DNA, the CDR3 is TGTGCCAGTAGTATAGGACTGACTGAAGCTTTCTTT. Residues: CASSIGLTEAFF. Full variable domain (outside the CDR3, taken from reference TRBV19 and TRBJ1-1): DGGITQSPKYLFRKEGQNVTLSCEQNLNHDAMYWYRQDPGQGLRLIYYSQIVNDFQKGDIAEGYSVSREKKESFPLTVTSAQKNPTAFYLCASSIGLTEAFFGQGTRLTVV.

CDR3 residues: CASSLWQARYTF. CDR3 nucleotide sequence: TGTGCCAGCAGTTTATGGCAGGCACGCTACACCTTC. The gene calls are TRBV12-3 or TRBV12-4 and TRBJ1-2; the D is unclear. This CDR3 contains 12 residues. The V end was cut by 2 bases, the J end by 9 bases, with 10 bases between.

The chain combines TRBV30 with TRBJ2-1; D is perhaps TRBD1 (5 bases). The CDR3 runs to 11 residues. V lost 5 bases and J lost 8, with 10 bases in between. In germline, CDR1 is GTSNPN, CDR2 SVGIG (reference sequence). The chain's CDR3 is CAWRLGHEQFF. In DNA, the CDR3 is TGTGCCTGGCGTTTGGGGCATGAGCAGTTCTTC.